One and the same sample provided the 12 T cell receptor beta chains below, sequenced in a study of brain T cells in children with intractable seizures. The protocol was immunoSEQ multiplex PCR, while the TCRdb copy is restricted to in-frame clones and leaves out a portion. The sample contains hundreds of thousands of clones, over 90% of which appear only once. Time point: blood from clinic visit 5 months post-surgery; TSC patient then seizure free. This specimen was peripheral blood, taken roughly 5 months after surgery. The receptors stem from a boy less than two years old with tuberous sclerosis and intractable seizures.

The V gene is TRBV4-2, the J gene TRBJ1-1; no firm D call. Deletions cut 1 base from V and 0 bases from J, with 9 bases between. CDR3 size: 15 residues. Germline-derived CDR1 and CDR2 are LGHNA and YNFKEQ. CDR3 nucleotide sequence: TGTGCCAGCAGCCAAGTATCGATCATGAACACTGAAGCTTTCTTT. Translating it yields CASSQVSIMNTEAFF.

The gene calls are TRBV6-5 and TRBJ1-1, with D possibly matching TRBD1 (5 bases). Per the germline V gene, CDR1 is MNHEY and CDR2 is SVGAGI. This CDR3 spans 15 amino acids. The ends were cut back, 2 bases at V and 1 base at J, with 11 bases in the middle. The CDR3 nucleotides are TGTGCCAGCAGTTACGGTAAGGGGCAGAACACTGAAGCTTTCTTT. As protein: CASSYGKGQNTEAFF.

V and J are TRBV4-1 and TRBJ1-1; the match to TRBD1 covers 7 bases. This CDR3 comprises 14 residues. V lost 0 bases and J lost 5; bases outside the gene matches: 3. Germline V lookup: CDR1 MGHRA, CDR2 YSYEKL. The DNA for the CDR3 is TGCGCCAGCAGCCAAGAGGACAGGCGAACTGAAGCTTTCTTT. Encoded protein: CASSQEDRRTEAFF.

CDR3 in DNA: TGTGCCAGCAGTGCGGCCCGACTAGCGAGTACAGCAGGGCAGTTCTTC. This gives the protein CASSAARLASTAGQFF. The chain has TRBV2 and TRBJ2-1; TRBD2 agrees at 8 bases. The CDR3 consists of 16 residues. V was clipped by 4 bases and J by 12 bases; unmatched bases: 17. Germline V gene lookup returns CDR1 SNHLY and CDR2 FYNNEI.

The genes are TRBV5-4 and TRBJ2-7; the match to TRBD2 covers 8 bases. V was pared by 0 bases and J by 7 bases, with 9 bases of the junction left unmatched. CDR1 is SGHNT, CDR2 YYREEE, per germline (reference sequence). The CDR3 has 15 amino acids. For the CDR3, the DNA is TGTGCCAGCAGCTTGGCCGAGCGGGGGCGGGGAGAGCAGTACTTC. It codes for CASSLAERGRGEQYF.

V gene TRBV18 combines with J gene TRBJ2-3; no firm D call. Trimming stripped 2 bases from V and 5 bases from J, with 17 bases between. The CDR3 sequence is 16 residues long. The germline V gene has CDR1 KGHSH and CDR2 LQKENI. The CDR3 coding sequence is TGTGCCAGCTCACCAATTGTGGACGGGCTCTTAGATACGCAGTATTTT. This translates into CASSPIVDGLLDTQYF.

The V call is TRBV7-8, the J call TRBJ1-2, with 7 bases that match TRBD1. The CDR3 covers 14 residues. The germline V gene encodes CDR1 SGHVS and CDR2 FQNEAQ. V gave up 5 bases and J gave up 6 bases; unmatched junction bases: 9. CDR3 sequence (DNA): TGTGCCAGCAGCCAGAGTTACAGGGGTGATGGCTACACCTTC. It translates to CASSQSYRGDGYTF.

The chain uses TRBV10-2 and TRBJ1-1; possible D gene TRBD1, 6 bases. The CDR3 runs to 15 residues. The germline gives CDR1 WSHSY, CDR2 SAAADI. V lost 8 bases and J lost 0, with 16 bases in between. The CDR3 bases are TGCGCCAGCTTCGCGCGTGGACAGCTGAACACTGAAGCTTTCTTT. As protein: CASFARGQLNTEAFF.

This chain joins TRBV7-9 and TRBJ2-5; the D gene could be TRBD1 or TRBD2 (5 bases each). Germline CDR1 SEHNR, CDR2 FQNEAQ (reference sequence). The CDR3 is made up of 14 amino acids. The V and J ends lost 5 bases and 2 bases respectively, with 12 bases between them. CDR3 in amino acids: CASSLRGRQETQYF. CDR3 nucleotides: TGTGCCAGCAGCCTAAGGGGACGGCAAGAGACCCAGTACTTC.

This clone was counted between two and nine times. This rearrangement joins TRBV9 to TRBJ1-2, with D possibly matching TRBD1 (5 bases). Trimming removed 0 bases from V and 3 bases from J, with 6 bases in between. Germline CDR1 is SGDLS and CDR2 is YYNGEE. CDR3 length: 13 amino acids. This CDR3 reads CASSVGRDYGYTF. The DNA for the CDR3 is TGTGCCAGCAGCGTAGGCAGGGACTATGGCTACACCTTC. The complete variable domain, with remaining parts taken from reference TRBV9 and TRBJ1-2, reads DSGVTQTPKHLITATGQRVTLRCSPRSGDLSVYWYQQSLDQGLQFLIQYYNGEERAKGNILERFSAQQFPDLHSELNLSSLELGDSALYFCASSVGRDYGYTFGSGTRLTVV.

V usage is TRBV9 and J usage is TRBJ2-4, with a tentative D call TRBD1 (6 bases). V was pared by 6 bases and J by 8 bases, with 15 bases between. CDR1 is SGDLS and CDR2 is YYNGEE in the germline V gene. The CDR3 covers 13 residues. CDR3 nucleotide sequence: TGTGCCAGCATCGAGGGGGTTCAAGACATTCAGTACTTC. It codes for CASIEGVQDIQYF.

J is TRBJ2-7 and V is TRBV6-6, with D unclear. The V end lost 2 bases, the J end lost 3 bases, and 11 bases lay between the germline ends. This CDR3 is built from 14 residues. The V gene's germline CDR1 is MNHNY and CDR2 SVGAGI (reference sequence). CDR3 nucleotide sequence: TGTGCCAGCAGTTACCTCTCCGCCAACTACGAGCAGTACTTC. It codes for CASSYLSANYEQYF.